This TCR beta chain was documented in a study of blood T cell repertoires in COVID-19. Overall study context: COVID-19 samples collected from the United States, Italy and Spain covered acute and convalescent phases. In each case, the material was cDNA or gDNA derived from T cells, B-cell-depleted T cells, or PBMCs.

The CDR3 has 15 amino acids. The germline gives CDR1 MDHEN, CDR2 SYDVKM. V gave up 2 bases and J gave up 2 bases, with 11 bases separating them. In the original analysis: Estimated nucleated cell counts came from reference gene primer amplification. Produced via immunoSEQ multiplex PCR; TCRdb's table is partial and in-frame only. D and trimming come from the DNA, and the V and J calls and clone size come from that table. Here the sample spans under 250,000 clones, around 88% being singletons. This clone came up once. Sequenced material: peripheral blood. J is TRBJ2-3 and V is TRBV28; possibly TRBD2 for D (6 bases). This TCR was sampled from a man in his forties with active or convalescent COVID-19. The CDR3 loop is CASSLAGWNTDTQYF. The CDR3 bases are TGTGCCAGCAGTTTAGCGGGGTGGAACACAGATACGCAGTATTTT.